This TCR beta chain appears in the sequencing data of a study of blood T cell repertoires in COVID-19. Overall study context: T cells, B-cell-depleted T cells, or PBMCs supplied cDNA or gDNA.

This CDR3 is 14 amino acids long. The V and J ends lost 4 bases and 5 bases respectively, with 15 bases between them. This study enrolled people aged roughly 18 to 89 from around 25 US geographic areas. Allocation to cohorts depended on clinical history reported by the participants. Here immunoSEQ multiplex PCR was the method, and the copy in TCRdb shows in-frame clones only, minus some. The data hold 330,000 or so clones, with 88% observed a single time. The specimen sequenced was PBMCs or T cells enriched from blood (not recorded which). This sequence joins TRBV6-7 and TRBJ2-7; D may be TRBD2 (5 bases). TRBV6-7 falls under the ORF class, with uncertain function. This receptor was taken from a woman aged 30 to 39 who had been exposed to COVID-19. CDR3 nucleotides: TGTGCCAGCAGTTGCCCCGGGGTGGTAAACGAGCAGTACTTC. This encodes CASSCPGVVNEQYF.